These 20 T cell receptor beta chains were sequenced from one sample in a study of shared clonotypes between healthy human individuals. Assay used: immunoSEQ multiplex PCR; TCRdb lists only in-frame clones, some missing. The data hold approximately 640,000 clones, with 80% to 95% observed a single time. Sequenced material: memory CD8+ T cells from PBMCs. Stated subset: CD45RO+ cells pooled with CCR7-negative TemRA cells. All receptors come from a young man in good health. Some clones in this sample may be carry-over from other donors' samples.

The chain is built from TRBV9 and TRBJ2-2, with 10 positions matching TRBD2. Germline V gene sequence: CDR1 SGDLS, CDR2 YYNGEE. V lost 4 bases, J lost 4 bases, and 10 bases stayed unmatched. This CDR3 is 17 amino acids long. The CDR3 DNA reads TGTGCCAGCAGCTTCGCACAGCGGGAGGGTTCCACCGGGGAGCTGTTTTTT. Protein: CASSFAQREGSTGELFF.

The chain combines TRBV18 with TRBJ1-2, with D possibly being TRBD1 (6 bases). Germline V CDR1 and CDR2: KGHSH, LQKENI. V was pared by 8 bases and J by 2 bases, with 21 bases between. The CDR3 extends over 16 amino acids. The CDR3 loop is CASTSAADRINYGYTF. CDR3 in DNA: TGTGCCAGCACCTCGGCAGCTGACAGGATCAACTATGGCTACACCTTC.

The genes are TRBV29-1 and TRBJ2-2, with 8 nucleotides matching TRBD2. CDR1 and CDR2 from the germline V gene are SQVTM and ANQGSEA. The CDR3 is 16 residues long. J gave up 2 bases and V 7 bases, and 12 bases lay outside the gene matches. The CDR3 nucleotides read TGCAGCGCCACAGGAGCGGGAGTTCGAAACACCGGGGAGCTGTTTTTT. Its translation is CSATGAGVRNTGELFF.

The V gene is TRBV6-1, the J gene TRBJ1-1, with a weak D call TRBD1 (6 bases). The length of the CDR3 is 15 residues. Germline loops: CDR1 MNHNS, CDR2 SASEGT. The V and J ends lost 1 base and 5 bases respectively, with 14 bases between them. The CDR3 DNA is TGTGCCAGCAGTGAAGTCTCTTTCAGGGGAACTGAAGCTTTCTTT. Its translation: CASSEVSFRGTEAFF.

The chain uses TRBV13 and TRBJ2-1; D possibly matches TRBD1 or TRBD2 (5 bases each). From germline, CDR1 is PRHDT and CDR2 FYEKMQ (reference sequence). Trimming stripped 5 bases from V and 2 bases from J, with 10 bases between. This CDR3 region has 14 residues. CDR3 DNA sequence: TGTGCCAGCAGCGAACGGGACCCCTACAATGAGCAGTTCTTC. Its translation: CASSERDPYNEQFF.

This rearrangement joins TRBV7-9 to TRBJ2-1; 14 bases map to TRBD2. This CDR3 has 17 residues. From germline, CDR1 is SEHNR and CDR2 FQNEAQ (reference sequence). Losses at the gene ends were 4 bases for V and 4 bases for J; bases not matched to a gene: 6. This CDR3 is CASSYGLAGGPYNEQFF. The CDR3 nucleotides are TGTGCCAGCAGCTATGGACTAGCGGGAGGCCCTTACAATGAGCAGTTCTTC.

V usage is TRBV9 and J usage is TRBJ1-1, with D tentatively TRBD1 (5 bases). The CDR3 contains 14 residues. The V gene's germline CDR1 is SGDLS and CDR2 YYNGEE. V lost 6 bases and J lost 4, with 16 bases in between. CDR3 DNA: TGTGCCAGCACCTCTGGGGGTCGGGGCACTGAAGCTTTCTTT. Its protein is CASTSGGRGTEAFF.

The chain joins TRBV7-3 to TRBJ2-1; D may be TRBD2 (7 bases). The CDR3 loop spans 16 amino acids. Germline values: CDR1 SGHTA, CDR2 FQGTGA. V dropped 5 bases and J dropped 3 bases, with 17 bases sitting between them. The CDR3, as DNA: TGTGCCAGCAGCCACTCTGGGGGAGGGGGCTACAATGAGCAGTTCTTC. It yields the protein CASSHSGGGGYNEQFF. Using reference TRBV7-3 and TRBJ2-1 for the parts outside the CDR3, the full variable domain is GAGVSQTPSNKVTEKGKYVELRCDPISGHTALYWYRQSLGQGPEFLIYFQGTGAADDSGLPNDRFFAVRPEGSVSTLKIQRTERGDSAVYLCASSHSGGGGYNEQFFGPGTRLTVL.

The rearrangement links TRBV13 to TRBJ1-1; no definite D call. The V and J ends lost 5 bases and 7 bases respectively, with 23 bases between them. The germline gives CDR1 PRHDT, CDR2 FYEKMQ (reference sequence). The CDR3 spans 16 residues. This CDR3 reads CASSVLPGSGDVEAFF. CDR3 sequence (DNA): TGTGCCAGCAGCGTCCTACCGGGATCAGGAGATGTTGAAGCTTTCTTT.

This rearrangement joins TRBV6-5 to TRBJ2-3; no reliable D call. The V end was cut by 2 bases, the J end by 5 bases, with 14 bases between. CDR3 length: 15 amino acids. In germline, CDR1 is MNHEY, CDR2 SVGAGI. The CDR3 here is CASSYDSVFGDTQYF. CDR3 bases: TGTGCCAGCAGTTACGACTCCGTCTTCGGAGATACGCAGTATTTT.

The chain couples TRBV12-5 to TRBJ1-1, with D possibly TRBD1 on 6 matching bases. Trimming shortened V by 7 bases and J by 5 bases, and 20 bases separated the two germline ends. Germline V gene sequence: CDR1 LGHNT, CDR2 FRNRAP. CDR3 size: 15 residues. CDR3 DNA sequence: TGTGCTAGTGTCGGTGGCGCCTTCGGGACAACTGAAGCTTTCTTT. Protein product: CASVGGAFGTTEAFF. Complete variable domain (other parts from reference TRBV12-5 and TRBJ1-1): DARVTQTPRHKVTEMGQEVTMRCQPILGHNTVFWYRQTMMQGLELLAYFRNRAPLDDSGMPKDRFSAEMPDATLATLKIQPSEPRDSAVYFCASVGGAFGTTEAFFGQGTRLTVV.

The CDR3 is CASSLTSLAKNIQYF. In DNA form, the CDR3 reads TGTGCCAGCAGTTTAACGAGCTTAGCCAAAAACATTCAGTACTTC. The chain carries TRBV27 and TRBJ2-4; D is ambiguous. Per the germline V gene, CDR1 is MNHEY and CDR2 is SMNVEV (reference sequence). The CDR3 spans 15 residues. Trimming cost V 2 bases and J 0 bases, with 8 bases left between them.

The chain combines TRBV2 with TRBJ2-1, with 10 bases fitting TRBD2. The length of the CDR3 is 16 residues. In germline, CDR1 is SNHLY, CDR2 FYNNEI. With V trimmed by 7 bases and J by 8 bases, 14 bases remained unmatched. The CDR3 here is CASMVLSGRVTDEQFF. DNA for the CDR3: TGTGCCAGCATGGTCCTAAGCGGGAGGGTCACGGATGAGCAGTTCTTC.

The chain recombines TRBV9 with TRBJ2-1, with TRBD2 identical over 8 bases. The CDR3 has 14 residues. The germline CDR1 and CDR2 sequences are SGDLS and YYNGEE. The V and J ends lost 0 bases and 8 bases, in that order; junction bases with no gene match: 4. CDR3 sequence reads: CASSVEGLVYEQFF. In DNA, the CDR3 is TGTGCCAGCAGCGTAGAGGGACTAGTATATGAGCAGTTCTTC.

V usage is TRBV6-1 and J usage is TRBJ2-7; TRBD2 might be the D (5 bases). V was shortened by 1 base and J by 3 bases, with 13 bases between the two germline ends. Germline V CDR1 and CDR2: MNHNS, SASEGT. The CDR3 has 15 amino acids. The CDR3 spells CASSEVGAMDYEQYF. The CDR3 nucleotides are TGTGCCAGCAGTGAAGTGGGAGCTATGGACTACGAGCAGTACTTC.

This clone was picked up one time. The junction does not match germline at one end; this may be a read error. The chain has TRBV7-2 and TRBJ1-4; the D is unclear. The CDR3 runs to 12 residues. Per the germline V gene, CDR1 is SGHTA and CDR2 is FQGNSA. The CDR3 nucleotides read TGTGCCAGCAGGCCACTATCGGGCCCCCTCGTTTTT. It is translated as CASRPLSGPLVF.

V is TRBV7-8 and J is TRBJ2-1, with 8 bases lining up with TRBD2. Germline CDR1 and CDR2: SGHVS and FQNEAQ. This CDR3 contains 15 residues. V was clipped by 3 bases and J by 7 bases; unmatched bases: 8. The CDR3 sequence is CASSFLAGGFNEQFF. CDR3 bases: TGTGCCAGCAGCTTCCTTGCGGGAGGATTTAATGAGCAGTTCTTC.

CDR3 sequence: CASSQAMNTDTQYF. The CDR3 region has the DNA TGTGCCAGCAGCCAAGCGATGAACACAGATACGCAGTATTTT. The chain combines TRBV4-2 with TRBJ2-3; no definite D call. Germline loops: CDR1 LGHNA, CDR2 YNFKEQ. Deletions cut 1 base from V and 2 bases from J, with 7 bases between. This CDR3 is built from 14 residues.

V is TRBV5-5 and J is TRBJ1-1; a weak D match, TRBD1 (6 bases). Germline CDR1 reads SGHKS; CDR2 reads YYEKEE (reference sequence). This CDR3 comprises 15 residues. V lost 1 base to trimming and J lost 7 bases, with 17 bases between them. The CDR3 here is CASSLQGRGMDEAFF. The CDR3, as DNA: TGTGCCAGCAGCTTGCAGGGTAGGGGGATGGATGAAGCTTTCTTT.

This chain uses TRBV7-9 with TRBJ2-1; TRBD2 agrees at 8 bases. V lost 5 bases and J lost 3; bases outside the gene matches: 9. CDR3 size: 16 residues. Germline CDR1 and CDR2: SEHNR and FQNEAQ (reference sequence). CDR3 sequence: CASSASGSMLYNEQFF. For the CDR3, the DNA is TGTGCCAGCAGCGCAAGCGGGAGCATGCTCTACAATGAGCAGTTCTTC.